The table lists the clone carrying this TCR beta chain with many counts. What it binds is unknown. The sample originates from a study of T cells in Graves' hyperthyroidism and ophthalmopathy. Amplification targeted TCR beta CDR3 regions from RNA transcripts. The HTBI primer set served for first-round RT-PCR of the TCR CDR3. TCRdb analysed the multiplex PCR reads with MiXCR anew, one entry per CDR3 protein. The table includes about 610,000 distinct CDR3 sequences, 14% to 15% detected once. Investigators excluded patients with uncontrolled infection, other autoimmune disease, pregnancy or lactation. Each diagnosis drew on symptoms, thyroxine, TRAb, thyroid ultrasound and orbital computed tomography findings. Whole-study results and caveats: Researchers report that a 13 V-J model separated ophthalmopathy from stable hyperthyroidism.

Germline V gives CDR1 KGHSH, CDR2 LQKENI. The CDR3 consists of 12 residues. V dropped 5 bases and J dropped 10 bases, with 14 bases sitting between them. The V and J genes are TRBV18 and TRBJ1-1; D is ambiguous. Material: blood. The TCR was taken from a woman in her thirties or forties with Graves' ophthalmopathy. CDR3 sequence reads: CASSGDKSSAFF. The CDR3, as DNA: TGTGCCAGCTCAGGAGATAAGTCTTCAGCTTTCTTT.